This TCR beta chain was obtained from a study of metastatic and nonmetastatic thyroid tumors. Study background: Across peripheral blood and tumor or nodule tissue samples taken from malignant and benign thyroid patients, the repertoires were compared with one another.

Patients underwent thyroid surgery, and none had received any treatment before it. Whole-study findings and limits: Relative to benign nodules, malignant thyroid tumors were reportedly characterized by significantly elevated TCR beta diversity in blood and tumor.

As concerns this clone: The antigen remains undetermined.

In the source study's methods: Clinicopathological groups supplied CDR3 differences that were used to build a distant-metastasis classifier for papillary thyroid cancer. TCRdb re-clonotyped the PCR reads via MiXCR. For this entry, the V and J calls and clone size follow TCRdb and not the study's own pipeline. Of 11,000 to 15,000 clones listed, roughly 29% are singletons. The V and J ends lost 4 bases and 4 bases respectively, with 7 bases between them. CDR1 and CDR2 (germline): MNHEY, SMNVEV (reference sequence). This CDR3 comprises 12 residues. The sample comprised tumor tissue. This chain links TRBV27 with TRBJ2-5, with D possibly matching TRBD1 (5 bases). The receptor's source is a female donor with papillary thyroid cancer or a benign thyroid nodule (not recorded which). Some clones in this sample may be carry-over from other donors' samples. The CDR3 bases are TGTGCCAGCAGTTCCCAGGGAGAGACCCAGTACTTC. Protein product: CASSSQGETQYF.